These T cell receptor beta chains were read from a single sample in a study of blood T cell repertoires in COVID-19. TCRdb keeps only in-frame clones here, not all; method: immunoSEQ multiplex PCR. The table lists about 270,000 clones, around 90% of them singletons, with about 2.5% in the top ten. The sample was PBMCs or T cells enriched from blood (not recorded which). The source is a woman aged 35 to 49 with acute COVID-19. The CDR3 runs from the conserved cysteine through the conserved F or W. A D gene is named only where the DNA matches it firmly. Not every row has a clone size; where given, it reads once, few, many or a size class.

v_call: TRBV5-1; clone_size: NA; d_call: NA; j_call: TRBJ2-1; cdr3_aa: CASSLTGGSYNEQFF; cdr3_nt: TGCGCCAGCAGCCTCACAGGTGGGTCCTACAATGAGCAGTTCTTC
v_call: TRBV15; clone_size: NA; d_call: TRBD1; j_call: TRBJ2-2; cdr3_aa: CATSMGQVNTGELFF; cdr3_nt: TGTGCCACCAGCATGGGACAGGTCAACACCGGGGAGCTGTTTTTT
v_call: TRBV4-2; clone_size: NA; d_call: NA; j_call: TRBJ2-7; cdr3_aa: CASSQDRTYEQYF; cdr3_nt: TGTGCCAGCAGCCAAGACAGAACCTACGAGCAGTACTTC
v_call: TRBV6-5; clone_size: NA; d_call: NA; j_call: TRBJ1-5; cdr3_aa: CASSYLRGQPQHF; cdr3_nt: TGTGCCAGCAGTTACCTGCGAGGTCAGCCCCAGCATTTT
v_call: TRBV5-1; clone_size: NA; d_call: TRBD1; j_call: TRBJ1-2; cdr3_aa: CASSTDRGNYGYTF; cdr3_nt: TGCGCCAGCAGCACAGACAGGGGAAACTATGGCTACACCTTC
v_call: TRBV5-1; clone_size: NA; d_call: TRBD1; j_call: TRBJ1-4; cdr3_aa: CASGTGENLEKLFF; cdr3_nt: TGCGCCAGCGGGACAGGGGAGAACTTGGAAAAACTGTTTTTT
v_call: TRBV4-2; clone_size: NA; d_call: TRBD1; j_call: TRBJ1-2; cdr3_aa: CASSQANLQGASGYTF; cdr3_nt: TGTGCCAGCAGCCAAGCCAACCTACAGGGGGCCAGTGGCTACACCTTC
v_call: TRBV4-1; clone_size: NA; d_call: TRBD1; j_call: TRBJ1-4; cdr3_aa: CASSPRDRVEKLFF; cdr3_nt: TGCGCCAGCAGCCCGAGGGACAGGGTTGAAAAACTGTTTTTT
v_call: TRBV18; clone_size: NA; d_call: TRBD1; j_call: TRBJ1-2; cdr3_aa: CASSPLSGTDSPRGYTF; cdr3_nt: TGTGCCAGCTCACCACTCTCCGGGACAGACTCTCCACGGGGCTACACCTTC
v_call: TRBV7-9; clone_size: NA; d_call: TRBD1; j_call: TRBJ2-7; cdr3_aa: CASSRQGGEQYF; cdr3_nt: TGTGCCAGCAGCCGACAGGGTGGCGAGCAGTACTTC
v_call: TRBV7-9; clone_size: NA; d_call: TRBD1; j_call: TRBJ1-3; cdr3_aa: CASSSTKTGSGNTIYF; cdr3_nt: TGTGCCAGCAGCTCGACGAAGACAGGGTCTGGAAACACCATATATTTT
v_call: TRBV5-4; clone_size: NA; d_call: TRBD1; j_call: TRBJ1-1; cdr3_aa: CASSLSGTGGIRGTEAFF; cdr3_nt: TGTGCCAGCAGCTTAAGTGGGACAGGGGGCATTCGGGGCACTGAAGCTTTCTTT
v_call: TRBV7-2; clone_size: NA; d_call: NA; j_call: TRBJ1-5; cdr3_aa: CASSLALQRGNQPQHF; cdr3_nt: TGTGCCAGCAGCTTAGCGCTCCAGAGGGGCAATCAGCCCCAGCATTTT
v_call: TRBV4-3; clone_size: NA; d_call: NA; j_call: TRBJ2-5; cdr3_aa: CASSQDEQGLGETQYF; cdr3_nt: TGCGCCAGCAGCCAAGATGAGCAGGGGCTGGGGGAGACCCAGTACTTC
v_call: TRBV28; clone_size: NA; d_call: NA; j_call: TRBJ1-2; cdr3_aa: CASGSATGPFYGYTF; cdr3_nt: TGTGCCAGCGGGTCCGCTACAGGGCCGTTCTATGGCTACACCTTC
v_call: TRBV10-3; clone_size: NA; d_call: NA; j_call: TRBJ2-7; cdr3_aa: CAISELSVVQYF; cdr3_nt: TGTGCCATCAGTGAGCTGAGCGTAGTGCAGTACTTC
v_call: TRBV20-1; clone_size: NA; d_call: NA; j_call: TRBJ1-1; cdr3_aa: CSASVRGDTEAFF; cdr3_nt: TGCAGTGCTAGTGTCCGGGGAGACACTGAAGCTTTCTTT
v_call: TRBV14; clone_size: NA; d_call: TRBD1; j_call: TRBJ1-2; cdr3_aa: CASSQFRDRERNYYGYTF; cdr3_nt: TGTGCCAGCAGCCAATTTCGGGACAGGGAGAGAAATTACTATGGCTACACCTTC
v_call: TRBV29-1; clone_size: many; d_call: TRBD1; j_call: TRBJ1-5; cdr3_aa: CSVLDRGLRHF; cdr3_nt: TGCAGCGTCCTAGACAGGGGGCTCCGGCATTTT
v_call: TRBV18; clone_size: few; d_call: TRBD2; j_call: TRBJ2-5; cdr3_aa: CASSVTSGETQYF; cdr3_nt: TGTGCCAGCTCAGTGACTAGCGGCGAGACCCAGTACTTC
v_call: TRBV14; clone_size: NA; d_call: TRBD2; j_call: TRBJ2-1; cdr3_aa: CASSGLAGTYNEQFF; cdr3_nt: TGTGCCAGCAGCGGACTAGCGGGCACCTACAATGAGCAGTTCTTC
v_call: TRBV6-5; clone_size: NA; d_call: TRBD1; j_call: TRBJ1-2; cdr3_aa: CASSLGQGINYGYTF; cdr3_nt: TGTGCCAGCAGTTTGGGACAGGGGATTAACTATGGCTACACCTTC
v_call: TRBV19; clone_size: NA; d_call: TRBD2; j_call: TRBJ2-1; cdr3_aa: CASSMKGGGSAQFF; cdr3_nt: TGTGCCAGTAGTATGAAGGGCGGGGGTTCGGCGCAGTTCTTC
v_call: TRBV14; clone_size: NA; d_call: NA; j_call: TRBJ2-7; cdr3_aa: CASSRNDRYEQYF; cdr3_nt: TGTGCCAGCAGCCGAAATGACAGGTACGAGCAGTACTTC
v_call: TRBV11-2; clone_size: NA; d_call: NA; j_call: TRBJ2-1; cdr3_aa: CASSLLTGSYNEQFF; cdr3_nt: TGTGCCAGCAGCTTATTAACAGGGTCCTACAATGAGCAGTTCTTC
v_call: TRBV7-3; clone_size: NA; d_call: NA; j_call: TRBJ1-1; cdr3_aa: CASSSSILMNTEAFF; cdr3_nt: TGTGCCAGCAGCTCATCTATCCTCATGAACACTGAAGCTTTCTTT
v_call: TRBV5-1; clone_size: NA; d_call: TRBD2; j_call: TRBJ2-3; cdr3_aa: CASSPSSGGRTDTQYF; cdr3_nt: TGCGCCAGCAGCCCCTCTAGCGGGGGCCGCACAGATACGCAGTATTTT
v_call: TRBV7-6; clone_size: NA; d_call: NA; j_call: TRBJ1-1; cdr3_aa: CASSHDRNTEAFF; cdr3_nt: TGTGCCAGCAGCCATGACAGGAACACTGAAGCTTTCTTT
v_call: TRBV6-5; clone_size: NA; d_call: NA; j_call: TRBJ1-2; cdr3_aa: CASSPGQNYGYTF; cdr3_nt: TGTGCCAGCAGCCCAGGACAGAACTATGGCTACACCTTC
v_call: TRBV11-2; clone_size: NA; d_call: NA; j_call: TRBJ1-1; cdr3_aa: CASSFPPLNTEAFF; cdr3_nt: TGTGCCAGCAGCTTCCCCCCGTTGAACACTGAAGCTTTCTTT
v_call: TRBV7-3; clone_size: NA; d_call: NA; j_call: TRBJ2-3; cdr3_aa: CASSSLDRGDTQYF; cdr3_nt: TGTGCCAGCAGCTCCCTGGACAGAGGAGATACGCAGTATTTT
v_call: TRBV11-2; clone_size: NA; d_call: TRBD1; j_call: TRBJ1-2; cdr3_aa: CASSLGQGGGYTF; cdr3_nt: TGTGCCAGCAGCTTAGGACAGGGAGGCGGCTACACCTTC
v_call: TRBV11-2; clone_size: NA; d_call: NA; j_call: TRBJ2-1; cdr3_aa: CASSLHSSSPSYNEQFF; cdr3_nt: TGTGCCAGCAGCTTACATTCAAGCTCCCCCTCCTACAATGAGCAGTTCTTC
v_call: TRBV15; clone_size: NA; d_call: NA; j_call: TRBJ1-1; cdr3_aa: CATSRERGRNTEAFF; cdr3_nt: TGTGCCACCAGCAGAGAACGGGGTAGGAACACTGAAGCTTTCTTT
v_call: TRBV24-1; clone_size: once; d_call: TRBD1; j_call: TRBJ2-1; cdr3_aa: CATSKGTGAVNEQFF; cdr3_nt: TGTGCCACCAGTAAAGGGACAGGAGCCGTTAATGAGCAGTTCTTC
v_call: TRBV30; clone_size: NA; d_call: NA; j_call: TRBJ1-2; cdr3_aa: CAWSPPGGRNGYTF; cdr3_nt: TGTGCCTGGTCACCCCCGGGGGGGCGAAATGGCTACACCTTC
v_call: TRBV28; clone_size: NA; d_call: NA; j_call: TRBJ1-2; cdr3_aa: CATGGGDYGYTF; cdr3_nt: TGTGCCACGGGGGGGGGAGACTATGGCTACACCTTC
v_call: TRBV5-1; clone_size: NA; d_call: TRBD1; j_call: TRBJ2-2; cdr3_aa: CASSPEGAPNTGELFF; cdr3_nt: TGCGCCAGCAGCCCCGAGGGGGCCCCGAACACCGGGGAGCTGTTTTTT
v_call: TRBV28; clone_size: NA; d_call: NA; j_call: TRBJ1-2; cdr3_aa: CASSETDFNYGYTF; cdr3_nt: TGTGCCAGCAGCGAGACAGATTTTAACTATGGCTACACCTTC
v_call: TRBV5-1; clone_size: NA; d_call: TRBD2; j_call: TRBJ2-2; cdr3_aa: CASSPTSGSATGELFF; cdr3_nt: TGCGCCAGCAGCCCGACTAGCGGGAGCGCCACCGGGGAGCTGTTTTTT
v_call: TRBV14; clone_size: NA; d_call: TRBD1; j_call: TRBJ1-1; cdr3_aa: CASSQQTGGWSTEAFF; cdr3_nt: TGTGCCAGCAGCCAACAGACAGGGGGCTGGAGCACTGAAGCTTTCTTT
v_call: TRBV24-1; clone_size: NA; d_call: NA; j_call: TRBJ2-5; cdr3_aa: CATSDPRETQYF; cdr3_nt: TGTGCCACCAGTGACCCCAGAGAGACCCAGTACTTC
v_call: TRBV7-9; clone_size: NA; d_call: TRBD1; j_call: TRBJ1-4; cdr3_aa: CASSEFRDRGREKLFF; cdr3_nt: TGTGCCAGCAGCGAATTCCGGGACAGGGGACGGGAAAAACTGTTTTTT
v_call: TRBV6-5; clone_size: NA; d_call: TRBD2; j_call: TRBJ2-1; cdr3_aa: CASSPLRGGRNEQFF; cdr3_nt: TGTGCCAGCAGTCCTCTGCGGGGGGGCCGTAATGAGCAGTTCTTC
v_call: TRBV13; clone_size: NA; d_call: TRBD1; j_call: TRBJ1-4; cdr3_aa: CASSLGTGVEKLFF; cdr3_nt: TGTGCCAGCAGCTTAGGGACAGGGGTTGAAAAACTGTTTTTT
v_call: TRBV6-5; clone_size: NA; d_call: TRBD1; j_call: TRBJ1-1; cdr3_aa: CASSYRQGASEAFF; cdr3_nt: TGTGCCAGCAGTTACCGACAGGGGGCGAGTGAAGCTTTCTTT
v_call: TRBV10-3; clone_size: NA; d_call: TRBD1; j_call: TRBJ1-1; cdr3_aa: CAIRKGQGGNTEAFF; cdr3_nt: TGTGCCATCAGAAAAGGACAGGGAGGGAACACTGAAGCTTTCTTT
v_call: TRBV27; clone_size: NA; d_call: NA; j_call: TRBJ1-1; cdr3_aa: CASKMGGVTGDGGEAFF; cdr3_nt: TGTGCCAGCAAAATGGGAGGAGTGACGGGGGATGGGGGGGAAGCTTTCTTT